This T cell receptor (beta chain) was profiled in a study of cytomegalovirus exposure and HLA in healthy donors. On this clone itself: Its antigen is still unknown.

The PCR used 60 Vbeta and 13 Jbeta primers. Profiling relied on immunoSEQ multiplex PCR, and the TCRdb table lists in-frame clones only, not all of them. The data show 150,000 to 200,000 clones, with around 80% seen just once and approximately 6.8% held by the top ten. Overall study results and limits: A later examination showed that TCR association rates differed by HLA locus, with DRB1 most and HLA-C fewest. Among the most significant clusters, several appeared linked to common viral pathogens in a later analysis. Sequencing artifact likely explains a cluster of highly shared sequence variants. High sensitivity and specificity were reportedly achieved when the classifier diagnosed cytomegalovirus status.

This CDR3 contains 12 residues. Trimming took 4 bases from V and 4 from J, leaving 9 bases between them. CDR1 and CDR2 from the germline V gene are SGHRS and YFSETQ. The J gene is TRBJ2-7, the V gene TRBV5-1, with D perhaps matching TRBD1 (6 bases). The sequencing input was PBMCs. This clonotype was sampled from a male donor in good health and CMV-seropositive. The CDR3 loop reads CASSPQGYEQYF. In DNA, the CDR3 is TGCGCCAGCAGCCCACAGGGTTACGAGCAGTACTTC.